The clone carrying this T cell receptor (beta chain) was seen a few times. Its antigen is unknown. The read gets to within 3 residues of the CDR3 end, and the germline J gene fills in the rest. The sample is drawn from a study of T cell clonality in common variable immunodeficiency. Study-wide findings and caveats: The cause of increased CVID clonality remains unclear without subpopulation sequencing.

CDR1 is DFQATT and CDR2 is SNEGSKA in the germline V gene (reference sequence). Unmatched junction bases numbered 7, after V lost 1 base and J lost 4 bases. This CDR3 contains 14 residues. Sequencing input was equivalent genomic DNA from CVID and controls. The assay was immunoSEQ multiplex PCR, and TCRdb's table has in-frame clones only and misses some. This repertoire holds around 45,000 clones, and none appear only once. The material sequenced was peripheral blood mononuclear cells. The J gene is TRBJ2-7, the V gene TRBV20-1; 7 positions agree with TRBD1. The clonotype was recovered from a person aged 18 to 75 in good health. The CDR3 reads CSARANQGEYEQYF. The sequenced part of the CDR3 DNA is TGCAGTGCTAGAGCCAACCAGGGGGAATACGAG.